A selection of T cell receptor beta chains follows, all from one sample in a study of T-cell reconstitution after alpha-beta-depleted transplantation in children. TCRdb re-analysed the PCR reads in MiXCR, keeping a single row per CDR3 protein. This sample yields around 700,000 distinct CDR3 sequences, of which under 15% are seen a single time; around 0.8% belongs to the top ten. The source material was PBMCs, sampled before TCRalphabeta/CD19-depleted stem cell transplant. The source of these receptors is a girl aged 2-10 years with congenital amegakaryocytic thrombocytopenia, due to receive a stem cell transplant. Each CDR3 is given with its conserved first and last residue. The D gene is left open where the match is weak. Clone size, where shown, is once, few, many, or a class for clones that have expanded.

TRBJ2-4 few TRBD2 TRBV5-1 TGCGCCAGCAGCTTGGGGCCGACTAGCGGGAGGGCCCCAAACATTCAGTACTTC CASSLGPTSGRAPNIQYF
TRBJ2-7 many - TRBV20-1 TGCAGTGCTAGTCCCAGGAGCTCCTACGAGCAGTACTTC CSASPRSSYEQYF
TRBJ2-3 - TRBD2 TRBV28 TGTGCCAGCAGTTTAGGGCTAGCGGGAGTAGTAGATACGCAGTATTTT CASSLGLAGVVDTQYF
TRBJ2-1 - - TRBV12-5 TGTGCTAGTGGAGAGGTTTACAATGGGCAGTTCTTC CASGEVYNGQFF
TRBJ2-1 many - TRBV7-9 TGTGCCAGCAGCTTGAGTCTCCCAAAAGGGCAGTTCTTC CASSLSLPKGQFF
TRBJ2-5 many - TRBV12-3/TRBV12-4 TGTGCCAGCAGTCAATGGACGGATCAAGAGACCCAGTACTTC CASSQWTDQETQYF
TRBJ2-5 few TRBD2 TRBV4-2 TGTGCCAGCAGCCAAGAGTCGTGGGGCCTAGCGGGAGGTCAAGAGACCCAGTACTTC CASSQESWGLAGGQETQYF
TRBJ2-7 - TRBD1 TRBV12-3/TRBV12-4 TGTGCCAGCGGGAATCCGGGACAGCCCAACGAGCAGTACTTC CASGNPGQPNEQYF
TRBJ2-7 few TRBD2 TRBV7-9 TGTGCCAGCAGCTTGAGCCCGGGACTAGCGCGCACCTACGAGCAGTACTTC CASSLSPGLARTYEQYF
TRBJ1-2 many TRBD1 TRBV20-1 TGCAGTGCTAGCCCAGGGGGCGCAGACTATGGCTACACCTTC CSASPGGADYGYTF
TRBJ2-1 few TRBD2 TRBV7-9 TGTGCCAGCAGCACCGTTAGGCGCGGGAGTGTTGATGAGCAGTTCTTC CASSTVRRGSVDEQFF
TRBJ2-6 few - TRBV20-1 TGCAGTGCTAGCGACGCAGGAACCCCTGGGGCCAACGTCCTGACTTTC CSASDAGTPGANVLTF
TRBJ2-3 - TRBD2 TRBV20-1 TGCAGTGCTACCGGGACTAGCCTCACAGATACGCAGTATTTT CSATGTSLTDTQYF
TRBJ2-1 many TRBD1 TRBV20-1 TGCAGTGCTAGAGAAACGACAGGGGGCTCCTACAATGAGCAGTTCTTC CSARETTGGSYNEQFF
TRBJ2-1 many TRBD2 TRBV5-1 TGCGCCAGCAGCATGGGACTAGCGGGAGTAATTAGGAATGAGCAGTTCTTC CASSMGLAGVIRNEQFF
TRBJ2-2 many - TRBV20-1 TGCAGTGCTAGAGCGGACACCGGGGAGCTGTTTTTT CSARADTGELFF
TRBJ2-1 once TRBD2 TRBV2 TGTACCTGCAGCTCCCTGGATTACCTTAGCGGGTCCTACAATGAGCAGTTCTTC CTCSSLDYLSGSYNEQFF
TRBJ2-3 few - TRBV5-4 TGTGCCAGCAGCTTTGGGGCGGACCACACAGATACGCAGTATTTT CASSFGADHTDTQYF
TRBJ2-7 many TRBD1 TRBV12-3/TRBV12-4 TGTGCCAGCAGCTTCATCTCCGGGACAGGGGTGTTTACGCAGTACTTC CASSFISGTGVFTQYF
TRBJ2-7 many - TRBV20-1 TGCAGTGCTAGGGCTTGGGACCTCTACGAGCAGTACTTC CSARAWDLYEQYF
TRBJ2-5 - TRBD1 TRBV7-7 TGTGCCAGCAGCCCAGGGACAGGGACCTTAGAGACCCAGTACTTC CASSPGTGTLETQYF
TRBJ1-3 few - TRBV4-1 TGCGCCAGCAGCCAAGAATTATGGACAGATGGAAACACCATATATTTT CASSQELWTDGNTIYF
TRBJ2-3 - TRBD2 TRBV3-1 TGTGCCAGCAGCCAATACCGGACTAGCGGCGACACAGATACGCAGTATTTT CASSQYRTSGDTDTQYF
TRBJ1-5 few - TRBV27 TGTGCCAGCAGTAAAACGGCCCCCTTTCAGCCCCAGCATTTT CASSKTAPFQPQHF
TRBJ2-7 many TRBD1 TRBV5-1 TGCGCCAGCAGTAAGGGACAGCCGTCCTACGAGCAGTACTTC CASSKGQPSYEQYF
TRBJ2-3 many TRBD2 TRBV20-1 TGCAGTGCTTTACAGACTAGCGGGAGGGGGACTACGCAGTATTTT CSALQTSGRGTTQYF
TRBJ2-7 few TRBD1 TRBV6-5 TGTGCCAGCAGTTACGTTGTGGACAGGCGGGCCGAGCAGTACTTC CASSYVVDRRAEQYF
TRBJ1-1 few TRBD1 TRBV4-1 TGCGCCAGCAGCCAACCAACGGACAGGGGGCACGGTGAAGCTTTCTTT CASSQPTDRGHGEAFF
TRBJ2-2 many TRBD2 TRBV6-4 TGTGCCAGCAGTGATTCTAGCGGAATTACCGGGGAGCTGTTTTTT CASSDSSGITGELFF
TRBJ2-2 few - TRBV7-8 TGTGCCAGCAGCGCGAAGCCTGGGGAGCTGTTTTTT CASSAKPGELFF
TRBJ1-1 - - TRBV5-4 TGTGCCAGCAGCATGGGGGAGACAAACACTGAAGCTTTCTTT CASSMGETNTEAFF
TRBJ2-6 - - TRBV19 TGTGCCAGTAGTACCCGACAGCCTGGGGCCAACGTCCTGACTTTC CASSTRQPGANVLTF
TRBJ2-7 - - TRBV27 TGTGCCAGCAGTTCTCTCGGCCTAACCTACGAGCAGTACTTC CASSSLGLTYEQYF
TRBJ2-1 - TRBD2 TRBV27 TGTGCCAGCAGTTTTCTAGCGGGGGTAAGCTCCTACAATGAGCAGTTCTTC CASSFLAGVSSYNEQFF
TRBJ2-2 few TRBD1 TRBV28 TGTGCCAGCAGTTCGTGGGGACAGGGAAAGGCCGGGGAGCTGTTTTTT CASSSWGQGKAGELFF
TRBJ1-6 many TRBD1 TRBV6-1 TGTGCCAGCAGAAGTCCCGGGACAGGGGCCGGTAATTCACCCCTCCACTTT CASRSPGTGAGNSPLHF
TRBJ2-1 - TRBD2 TRBV12-3/TRBV12-4 TGTGCCAGCTCGGGGACTAGCGGGATCAATGAGCAGTTCTTC CASSGTSGINEQFF
TRBJ2-2 - TRBD2 TRBV5-1 TGCGCCAGCAGCCCGGGTTGGCGGGAGGTAACGAACACCGGGGAGCTGTTTTTT CASSPGWREVTNTGELFF
TRBJ2-2 - TRBD1 TRBV5-1 TGCGCCAGCAGCACCGGACAGGGGGCTTCATCCGGGGAGCTGTTTTTT CASSTGQGASSGELFF
TRBJ1-6 few - TRBV10-3 TGTGCCATCAGTGAGGACAGCCAGTACCACTTT CAISEDSQYHF
TRBJ2-1 many - TRBV5-1 TGCGCCAGCAGCAAATATCATGGTGAGCAGTTCTTC CASSKYHGEQFF
TRBJ2-1 few - TRBV12-3/TRBV12-4 TGTGCCAGCAGGTCCACGGGCTCTGATGAGCAGTTCTTC CASRSTGSDEQFF
TRBJ2-7 - TRBD2 TRBV18 TGTGCCAGCTCACCACTAGCGGGCCCCTCCTACGAGCAGTACTTC CASSPLAGPSYEQYF
TRBJ2-1 many TRBD2 TRBV9 TGTGCCAGCGCCCCCGAGGGACTAGTTCCGATCTTC CASAPEGLVPIF
TRBJ2-3 many - TRBV5-1 TGCGCCAGCAGCTTTAACGGGAGAGGATCGGATACGCAGTATTTT CASSFNGRGSDTQYF
TRBJ2-1 many TRBD2 TRBV20-1 TGCAGTGCCCGCACCCCCGGACTAGCGGTCAACAATGAGCAGTTCTTC CSARTPGLAVNNEQFF
TRBJ2-1 many TRBD2 TRBV6-5 TGTGCCAGCAGTTACCGGGGCGGGCTAGCGGGATACAATGAGCAGTTCTTC CASSYRGGLAGYNEQFF
TRBJ2-5 - - TRBV6-1 TGTGCCAGCACCCCGACAGGGAGGGAGACCCAGTACTTC CASTPTGRETQYF
TRBJ1-1 many - TRBV5-1 TGCGCCAGCAGCTTGTACCCAGGGGCGCCCGGCGCTTTCTTT CASSLYPGAPGAFF
TRBJ2-3 many - TRBV10-3 TGTGCCATCGGGAGAGCCCCGGGAAGTGGTGCAACAGATACGCAGTATTTT CAIGRAPGSGATDTQYF
TRBJ2-5 - TRBD2 TRBV5-1 TGCGCCAGCAGCTTCGGTCTAGCGGGAGCAGCTGAGACCCAGTACTTC CASSFGLAGAAETQYF
TRBJ2-3 - TRBD1 TRBV25-1 TGTGCCAGCAGTGTCCCAGCGGGACAGGGGGCTGAAGATACGCAGTATTTT CASSVPAGQGAEDTQYF
TRBJ1-1 few - TRBV5-1 TGCGCCAGCAGCGACATACCAAACACTGAAGCTTTCTTT CASSDIPNTEAFF
TRBJ2-4 - - TRBV7-8 TGTGCCAGCAGCCCAGGTCCCCTCTTTTGGTCCAAAAACATTCAGTACTTC CASSPGPLFWSKNIQYF
TRBJ2-3 - - TRBV7-6 TGTGCCAGCAGCCTTCGACCCGGGACCCCGGGAGATACGCAGTATTTT CASSLRPGTPGDTQYF
TRBJ2-1 many TRBD1 TRBV5-5 TGTGCCAGCAGCTCCACAGGGGACCGGTACAATGAGCAGTTCTTC CASSSTGDRYNEQFF
TRBJ2-2 few TRBD2 TRBV12-3/TRBV12-4 TGTGCCAGCAGCTCGGGACTAGCGGGAGGAGCGAGCACCGGGGAGCTGTTTTTT CASSSGLAGGASTGELFF
TRBJ1-1 many - TRBV7-8 TGTGCCAGCACCCAGACTTCGGGACTAAACACTGAAGCTTTCTTT CASTQTSGLNTEAFF
TRBJ2-3 few - TRBV5-1 TGCGCCAGCACGGACAAACGCACAGATACGCAGTATTTT CASTDKRTDTQYF